This entry lists 12 T cell receptor beta chains sequenced from one sample in a study of esophageal squamous cell carcinoma under preoperative chemotherapy. A single record per CDR3 protein comes from TCRdb applying MiXCR to the PCR reads. This sample has over 25,000 distinct CDR3 sequences, with less than 65% found just once. The sample's time point: after preoperative PTX-NDP chemotherapy. The biological material was taken from a patient given preoperative chemotherapy. These receptors came from a human donor with esophageal squamous cell carcinoma. The donor label of this sample is uncertain.

The V and J genes are TRBV3-1 and TRBJ2-1; 8 bases map to TRBD2. Germline trimming cut 4 bases from V and 0 bases from J; bases unmatched to any gene: 5. The CDR3 spans 16 residues. CDR1 is LGHDT, CDR2 YNNKEL, per germline (reference sequence). The DNA for the CDR3 is TGTGCCAGCAGCCGTGGACTAGCCTTCTCCTACAATGAGCAGTTCTTC. It codes for CASSRGLAFSYNEQFF.

This clonotype was seen only a few times. The junction and the germline gene differ at one end; a read error may be behind it. The chain combines TRBV7-6 with TRBJ2-3; 9 positions agree with TRBD2. CDR3 length: 14 residues. Germline values: CDR1 SGHVS, CDR2 FNYEAQ. CDR3 DNA sequence: TGTGCCGGGCGCGGGGGGGGGGACACAGATACCCAGTATTTT. Translating it yields CAGRGGGDTDTQYF.

As to this clonotype: A much larger clone is a single base away; this may be a read error. No conserved phenylalanine or tryptophan ends this CDR3, so it is likely a read error. The chain joins TRBV7-2 to TRBJ2-1; tentatively, D is TRBD2 (6 bases). Germline CDR1 is SGHTA and CDR2 is FQGNSA. The CDR3 loop spans 15 amino acids. Between the trimmed V and J ends, which lost 3 bases and 8 bases, there was a span of 17 bases. CDR3 bases: TGTGCCAGCAGCTTTCCCGGCTCGGGGGTGGATGAGCAGTTCTCC. It specifies CASSFPGSGVDEQFS.

This clonotype was counted a single time. It is likely a read error, because the conserved phenylalanine at the end of the CDR3 is missing. The V call is TRBV7-2, the J call TRBJ2-1; 11 bases match TRBD2. The J call is uncertain, as TRBJ2-5 better fits the DNA end. This CDR3 is built from 15 residues. Per germline, CDR1 SGHTA and CDR2 FQGNSA. CDR3 in DNA: TGTGCCAGCTCCTTTAGCGGGGGGGCCCGGGAGACCCAGTACGCC. Protein product: CASSFSGGARETQYA.

This clonotype was counted between two and nine times. This likely comes from a read error, as the CDR3 has no conserved phenylalanine or tryptophan at its end. The limits of the CDR3 on the DNA are not certain, so only TCRdb's listed CDR3 is given. The V and J genes are TRBV7-6 and TRBJ2-5; no DNA check was done on the table's D call, TRBD1. The CDR3 spans 14 residues, counting both ends. Germline CDR1 reads SGHVS; CDR2 reads FNYEAQ. Here the CDR3 reads CASSLPLAPETQYS.

This clonotype was counted many times. The J gene is TRBJ2-5, the V gene TRBV7-2, with TRBD1 matching 7 bases. J gave up 2 bases and V 1 base, and 7 bases lay outside the gene matches. Germline V gives CDR1 SGHTA, CDR2 FQGNSA. The CDR3 loop spans 16 amino acids. The CDR3 DNA follows: TGTGCCAGCAGCTTAGGGCCGACAGGGAGACAAGAGACCCAGTACTTC. Amino acid sequence: CASSLGPTGRQETQYF.

Comments on this clonotype: Compared with germline, one end of the junction differs, possibly owing to a read error. The chain combines TRBV7-2 with TRBJ2-3; D is possibly TRBD1 (6 bases). The germline V gene encodes CDR1 SGHTA and CDR2 FQGNSA. There are 14 residues in the CDR3. This chain's CDR3 is CASSTQGAKDTQYF. CDR3 DNA: TGTGCCAGCAGTACACAGGGAGCCAAAGACACGCAGTATTTC.

With regard to this clonotype: Mismatch with germline at one junction end may stem from a read error. Here the CDR3 reads CGSRGRRAVDTQYF. DNA for the CDR3: TGTGGCAGCAGGGGGCGACGAGCCGTCGATACGCAGTATTTC. The rearrangement joins TRBV6-1 to TRBJ2-3, with TRBD1 matching 8 bases. Germline CDR1 and CDR2: MNHNS and SASEGT. There are 14 residues in the CDR3.

Ten or more counts support this clonotype. The chain uses TRBV6-4 and TRBJ2-7; 10 nucleotides agree with TRBD1. The germline gives CDR1 MRHNA, CDR2 SNTAGT. This CDR3 is 17 amino acids long. V lost 7 bases and J lost 2; bases outside the gene matches: 14. DNA for the CDR3: TGTGCCAGCATAACATGGACAGGGGGTCGTGGGACCTACGAGCAGTACTTC. Its protein product is CASITWTGGRGTYEQYF.

This clonotype was picked up one time. An end of the junction does not agree with germline; a read error may underlie this. V gene TRBV7-3 combines with J gene TRBJ2-4; the D gene is possibly TRBD1 (6 bases). The CDR3 runs to 17 residues. Germline CDR1 is SGHTA and CDR2 is FQGTGA. CDR3 sequence: CASSLKLGLGAKDMQYF. The CDR3, as DNA: TGTGCCAGCAGCCTCAAACTGGGGCTGGGGGCCAAAGACATGCAGTACTTC.

Many counts were recorded for this clonotype. The rearrangement uses TRBV27 and TRBJ1-5, with D unclear. Per germline, CDR1 MNHEY and CDR2 SMNVEV (reference sequence). The CDR3 contains 15 residues. V lost 2 bases, J lost 0 bases, and 8 bases lay in between. As DNA, the CDR3 is TGTGCCAGCAGTTTAACGGGGATTAGCAATCAGCCCCAGCATTTT. Its protein is CASSLTGISNQPQHF.

The J gene is TRBJ2-2, the V gene TRBV4-3; D is perhaps TRBD1 (5 bases). Trimming removed 3 bases at V and 2 bases at J, with 19 bases between. Germline values: CDR1 LGHNA, CDR2 YSLEER. CDR3 length: 18 amino acids. The CDR3 protein is CASSQLQTGPLNTGELFF. For the CDR3, the DNA is TGCGCCAGCAGCCAGCTTCAAACAGGCCCTCTTAACACCGGGGAGCTGTTTTTT.